This TCR beta chain emerged from a study of blood T cell repertoires in COVID-19. Study information: From the United States, Italy and Spain came samples of acute and convalescent COVID-19. Sources were T cells, B-cell-depleted T cells, or PBMCs; the material itself was cDNA or gDNA.

Authors' data handling: Amplification with reference gene primers provided the estimates of nucleated cell counts. The table came from immunoSEQ multiplex PCR; TCRdb's copy has only in-frame clones and leaves some out. V and J calls plus clone size are reproduced from that table; the DNA served to infer D and trimming. The table shows over 80,000 clones, with around 87% occurring only once. Germline V gene sequence: CDR1 SGHKS, CDR2 YYEKEE (reference sequence). CDR3 length: 14 residues. Trimming took off 2 bases at V and 3 bases at J, with 12 bases between the two ends. The chain carries TRBV5-5 and TRBJ2-7, with no clear D. The receptor was derived from a human donor in a cohort sampled during active COVID-19. Sequencing input: peripheral blood. The CDR3 reads CASSFGSSLYEQYF. The DNA for the CDR3 is TGTGCCAGCAGCTTTGGGTCTAGTCTCTACGAGCAGTACTTC.